The rows below give T cell receptor beta chains drawn from one sample of a study of blood T cell repertoires in COVID-19. The protocol was immunoSEQ multiplex PCR, while the TCRdb copy is restricted to in-frame clones and leaves out a portion. Of 150,000 to 200,000 clones in the sample, roughly 85% were seen once. The sequenced sample consisted of peripheral blood. Receptor source: a human donor with acute or convalescent COVID-19. The donor label of this sample is uncertain. Both conserved end residues are part of each CDR3. A D gene is named only where the DNA matches it firmly. Expanded clones get a size class; other rows say once, few or many, or leave the size out.

>TRBJ1-6|TRBD1|-|TRBV5-1
TGCGCCAGCAGCGAGAGGGAACAGGGGGTTGACTCACCCCTCCACTTT
CASSEREQGVDSPLHF
>TRBJ1-6|-|few|TRBV5-4
TGTGCCAGCAGCCGCACGGACAGCCTCTCCTATAATTCACCCCTCCACTTT
CASSRTDSLSYNSPLHF
>TRBJ1-2|TRBD1|-|TRBV6-1
TGTGCCAGCACCTCGACAGGGGTTGGCTACACCTTC
CASTSTGVGYTF
>TRBJ1-1|-|-|TRBV19
TGTGCCAGTAGTATCGAGCTCGCGCGGTCTGAAGCTTTCTTT
CASSIELARSEAFF
>TRBJ1-6|TRBD1|-|TRBV9
TGTGCCAGCAGCGTCGACAGGGTAAATTCACCCCTCCACTTT
CASSVDRVNSPLHF
>TRBJ1-1|-|few|TRBV7-9
TGTGCCAGCAGCCCTTCCACACGTTGGAACACTGAAGCTTTCTTT
CASSPSTRWNTEAFF
>TRBJ2-1|-|-|TRBV29-1
TGCAGCGTGGGGGATGGGGGACTCTACAATGAGCAGTTCTTC
CSVGDGGLYNEQFF
>TRBJ1-1|-|once|TRBV6-5
TGTGCCAGCAGGCACAGGGCTGAAGCTTTCTTT
CASRHRAEAFF
>TRBJ1-1|TRBD1|-|TRBV7-2
TGTGCCAGCAGCTTAAACCGGGACAGGGTGATGAATCGGGCTTTCTTT
CASSLNRDRVMNRAFF
>TRBJ1-5|-|-|TRBV5-1
TGCGCCAGCAGCTTGGCTCCAGGCCCAACAAATCAGCCCCAGCATTTT
CASSLAPGPTNQPQHF
>TRBJ1-1|TRBD1|-|TRBV18
TGTGCCAGCTCACTCTCACGACTTAAGACAGGGAGATTGAACACTGAAGCTTTCTTT
CASSLSRLKTGRLNTEAFF
>TRBJ2-7|TRBD1|-|TRBV5-1
TGCGCCAGCAGCTTAACCGTGACAGGGCCCTACGAGCAGTACTTC
CASSLTVTGPYEQYF
>TRBJ1-4|-|-|TRBV30
TGTGCCTGGAGCCTCCGGGGTAATGAAAAACTGTTTTTT
CAWSLRGNEKLFF
>TRBJ1-1|TRBD1|-|TRBV6-2/TRBV6-3
TGTGCCAGCAGCCAAACGGGGACAGGGGCTGAAGCTTTCTTT
CASSQTGTGAEAFF
>TRBJ1-5|-|-|TRBV6-5
TGTGCCAGCATTAGGATAGGAGCTGCAAATCAGCCCCAGCATTTT
CASIRIGAANQPQHF
>TRBJ1-2|TRBD1|-|TRBV16
TGTGCCAGCAGCCTGGGGGACAGGGGCTATGGCTACACCTTC
CASSLGDRGYGYTF
>TRBJ1-1|-|-|TRBV12-3/TRBV12-4
TGTGCCAGCAGAGGCACAGCGAACACTGAAGCTTTCTTT
CASRGTANTEAFF
>TRBJ1-2|-|once|TRBV7-2
TGTGCCAGCAGCTTAGACTCTGGGCAGGGTGGTTCCTTCGGCTATACCTTC
CASSLDSGQGGSFGYTF
>TRBJ1-1|TRBD1|-|TRBV6-6
TGTGCCAGCAGGCCGCCAGGGGGCACTGAAGCTTTCTTT
CASRPPGGTEAFF
>TRBJ1-2|-|-|TRBV5-1
TGCGCCAGCAGCTTGGGGCAGAATGGCTACACCTTC
CASSLGQNGYTF
>TRBJ1-3|TRBD1|-|TRBV5-1
TGCGCCAGCAGCCCGGGGACAGGGAGGGGAAACACCATATATTTT
CASSPGTGRGNTIYF
>TRBJ2-2|-|-|TRBV30
TGTGCCTGGAAAAGAACGAGGAACACCGGGGAGCTGTTTTTT
CAWKRTRNTGELFF
>TRBJ2-3|TRBD1|-|TRBV5-8
TGTGCCAGCAGCCAAGGACAGGGAGCAACACGCACAGATACGCAGTATTTT
CASSQGQGATRTDTQYF
>TRBJ1-2|TRBD1|-|TRBV6-2/TRBV6-3
TGTGCCAGCAGTTGGAAACGGGACAGGGGGCCATCGGGTGGCTACACCTTC
CASSWKRDRGPSGGYTF
>TRBJ2-7|TRBD2|-|TRBV6-5
TGTGCCAGCAGTATACTAGCGGGTCCCTACGAGCAGTACTTC
CASSILAGPYEQYF
>TRBJ1-1|-|-|TRBV14
TGTGCCAGCAGCCAATTGGGGGCAGACGGTGAAGCTTTCTTT
CASSQLGADGEAFF
>TRBJ1-1|-|-|TRBV3-1/TRBV3-2
TGTGCCAGCAGCCAAAGCGTAACTGAAGCTTTCTTT
CASSQSVTEAFF
>TRBJ2-2|TRBD1|-|TRBV11-2
TGTGCCAGCAGCCTAGGGACAGGGGGTACCACGAACACCGGGGAGCTGTTTTTT
CASSLGTGGTTNTGELFF
>TRBJ1-5|-|few|TRBV9
TGTGCCAGCAGCCCAACAGGGCAGCGCGATCAGCCCCAGCATTTT
CASSPTGQRDQPQHF
>TRBJ2-6|-|-|TRBV21-1
TGTGCCAGCAGCAAAGTACGGGAGCGCCCTAGCTCTGGGGCCAACGTCCTGACTTTC
CASSKVRERPSSGANVLTF
>TRBJ1-3|-|-|TRBV3-1/TRBV3-2
TGTGCCAGCAGCCCCTACCAGGACAGTACCTCTGGAAACACCATATATTTT
CASSPYQDSTSGNTIYF
>TRBJ2-5|TRBD2|once|TRBV7-9
TGTGCCAGCAGCTACGGGACTAGCGGCGTGGAGACCCAGTACTTC
CASSYGTSGVETQYF
>TRBJ1-5|-|-|TRBV6-4
TGTGCCAGCAGTCCCGAGTTCCGGAATCAGCCCCAGCATTTT
CASSPEFRNQPQHF
>TRBJ2-7|TRBD1|-|TRBV20-1
TGCAGTGGTAGTAGGGGGCACGAGCAGTACTTC
CSGSRGHEQYF
>TRBJ1-2|-|-|TRBV3-1/TRBV3-2
TGTGCCAGCAGCCAAGGACATAACTATGGCTACACCTTC
CASSQGHNYGYTF
>TRBJ2-1|TRBD2|once|TRBV24-1
TGTGCCACCAGTGATTCCAGAGCGGGGGGCTACAATGAGCAGTTCTTC
CATSDSRAGGYNEQFF
>TRBJ1-4|-|-|TRBV6-5
TGTGCCAGCAGTTACTCTGGCAGGGCGGCTGAAAAACTGTTTTTT
CASSYSGRAAEKLFF
>TRBJ1-5|-|-|TRBV28
TGTGCCAGCAGTTCAGGACAAGGGAGCAATCAGCCCCAGCATTTT
CASSSGQGSNQPQHF
>TRBJ1-6|TRBD1|-|TRBV27
TGTGCCAGCAGTACAACAGGGGTGGATTCACCCCTCCACTTT
CASSTTGVDSPLHF
>TRBJ1-5|-|-|TRBV10-3
TGTGCCATCAGTCCTCGGAGTGGAGGGGCGAGACAGCCCCAGCATTTT
CAISPRSGGARQPQHF
>TRBJ2-7|TRBD2|-|TRBV6-5
TGTGCCAGCAGTTGGGGGGGAAGGTACGAGCAGTACTTC
CASSWGGRYEQYF
>TRBJ2-2|-|-|TRBV24-1
TGTGCCACCAGTGACCCCAGACAGAACACCGGGGAGCTGTTTTTT
CATSDPRQNTGELFF
>TRBJ1-1|-|-|TRBV5-8
TGTGCCAGCAGGCAGGGGAATGAAGCTTTCTTT
CASRQGNEAFF
>TRBJ1-1|TRBD1|-|TRBV19
TGTGCCAGTAGTATGCGGCAGGGGGGGAACACTGAAGCTTTCTTT
CASSMRQGGNTEAFF
>TRBJ2-3|TRBD1|-|TRBV15
TGTGCCACCAGCAGCCGGGACAGGAGGAACACAGATACGCAGTATTTT
CATSSRDRRNTDTQYF
>TRBJ2-4|TRBD2|-|TRBV5-5
TGTGCCAGCAGAACGGGGGGAGACCGACAGGCCAAAAACATTCAGTACTTC
CASRTGGDRQAKNIQYF
>TRBJ2-1|TRBD2|-|TRBV3-1/TRBV3-2
TGTGCCAGCAGCCAAGCCCGCTTATTGGCGGGGGGGCATCAAGGCAATGAGCAGTTCTTC
CASSQARLLAGGHQGNEQFF
>TRBJ2-7|-|-|TRBV27
TGTGCCAGCAGGGGGGGACAGTTTTCCTACGAGCAGTACTTC
CASRGGQFSYEQYF
>TRBJ1-1|TRBD1|-|TRBV5-6
TGTGCCAGCAGCCCCCTAGGGGGCGCAAACACTGAAGCTTTCTTT
CASSPLGGANTEAFF
>TRBJ2-3|TRBD2|-|TRBV6-4
TGTGCCAGCAGTGAAGCGGGGGGCACAGATACGCAGTATTTT
CASSEAGGTDTQYF
>TRBJ2-7|-|-|TRBV9
TGTGCCAGCAGCGCCCCAGGGCACAGCTCCTACGAGCAGTACTTC
CASSAPGHSSYEQYF